This TCR beta chain emerged from a study of T-cell reconstitution after alpha-beta-depleted transplantation in children. V trimming: 6 bases; J trimming: 2 bases; junction bases outside the gene matches: 5. Germline V gene data show CDR1 as LGHNA and CDR2 as YNFKEQ. The CDR3 has 15 amino acids. Unique molecular identifiers were incorporated into the prepared TCRbeta library. One entry per CDR3 protein results from TCRdb running MiXCR on the PCR reads. In the table there are 610,000 or so distinct CDR3 sequences, over 20% of which are singletons. Sequenced here: PBMCs, sampled before TCRalphabeta/CD19-depleted stem cell transplant. The clonotype was recovered from a boy in the first two years of life with Wiskott-Aldrich syndrome, due to receive a stem cell transplant. V and J are TRBV4-2 and TRBJ2-5; 11 nucleotides match TRBD2. This chain's CDR3 is CASRSSGRGQETQYF. CDR3 nucleotide sequence: TGTGCCAGCAGAAGTAGCGGGAGGGGTCAAGAGACCCAGTACTTC.